Shown below are 30 T cell receptor beta chains from a single sample sequenced in a study of OX40 agonist ivuxolimab in advanced cancers. Libraries were prepared by immunoSEQ multiplex PCR; TCRdb keeps only in-frame clonotypes and omits some of them. The top ten clones hold approximately 1.1% of a sample with approximately 68,000 clones, more than 85% of them seen once. The sample was CD4+ or CD8+ T cells sorted from blood, taken in a trial of the OX40 agonist ivuxolimab. These receptors came from an adult with an advanced solid tumor such as melanoma, head and neck, liver or kidney cancer.

The gene calls are TRBV5-1 and TRBJ2-6; D unclear. The length of the CDR3 is 16 residues. Germline V gene data show CDR1 as SGHRS and CDR2 as YFSETQ. The germline V and J ends were trimmed by 1 base and 6 bases, with 14 bases remaining between them. CDR3 coding DNA: TGCGCCAGCAGCTTGAACCCCGGCTCCGAGGCCAACGTCCTGACTTTC. It encodes CASSLNPGSEANVLTF.

This clone was observed once. J is TRBJ1-5 and V is TRBV19; TRBD1 matches 12 bases. The J segment lost 10 bases and the V segment lost 6 bases, leaving 10 bases of the junction unmatched. The CDR3 length is 15 residues. Germline assignment: CDR1 LNHDA and CDR2 SQIVND (reference sequence). CDR3 coding DNA: TGTGCCAGTAGCGGGACAGGGGGCTCCTTCGCACCCCAGCATTTT. Its translation: CASSGTGGSFAPQHF.

Concerning this clone: Other DNA sequences in this specimen translate into the identical CDR3. The rearrangement joins TRBV19 to TRBJ1-2; the match to TRBD1 covers 11 bases. From germline, CDR1 is LNHDA and CDR2 SQIVND (reference sequence). The CDR3 runs to 16 residues. The junction had 7 bases not matched to a gene; V was cut back by 3 bases and J by 4 bases. Written as DNA, the CDR3 is TGTGCCAGTAGTATCGGACAGGGGGCGCAGGGCTATGGCTACACCTTC. This encodes CASSIGQGAQGYGYTF.

This rearrangement joins TRBV10-1 to TRBJ2-1; tentatively, D is TRBD2 (5 bases). This CDR3 region has 12 residues. The germline CDR1 and CDR2 sequences are WNHNN and SYGVQD (reference sequence). CDR3 loop: CLSRAHYNEQFF. CDR3 in DNA: TGCCTATCGCGGGCACACTACAATGAGCAGTTCTTC.

This clone has a single count. The V gene is TRBV6-5, the J gene TRBJ1-4; no firm D call. Germline assignment: CDR1 MNHEY and CDR2 SVGAGI. V shed 6 bases and J shed 10 bases, with 18 bases lying between them. This CDR3 is 14 amino acids long. CDR3 protein: CASSARGEGGKLFF. CDR3 bases: TGTGCCAGCAGCGCCCGGGGTGAGGGTGGAAAACTGTTTTTT.

The V and J genes are TRBV18 and TRBJ1-2; possibly TRBD1 for D (6 bases). Germline CDR1 KGHSH, CDR2 LQKENI. The CDR3 extends over 15 amino acids. The V and J ends lost 2 bases and 8 bases respectively, with 18 bases between them. The CDR3 bases are TGTGCCAGCTCACCATTGGACAGTGGGGATGGGGGCTACACCTTC. This sequence encodes CASSPLDSGDGGYTF. Looking up the rest from reference TRBV18 and TRBJ1-2 gives the full variable domain: NAGVMQNPRHLVRRRGQEARLRCSPMKGHSHVYWYRQLPEEGLKFMVYLQKENIIDESGMPKERFSAEFPKEGPSILRIQQVVRGDSAAYFCASSPLDSGDGGYTFGSGTRLTVV.

The chain carries TRBV7-2 and TRBJ1-5; 9 nucleotides match TRBD1. With 5 bases clipped from V and 4 bases from J, the junction kept 12 bases outside the gene matches. CDR1 is SGHTA and CDR2 is FQGNSA in the germline V gene. There are 17 residues in the CDR3. CDR3 loop: CASSTGQGSEGNQPQHF. CDR3 nucleotide sequence: TGTGCCAGCAGCACGGGACAGGGAAGCGAAGGAAATCAGCCCCAGCATTTT. Looking up the rest from reference TRBV7-2 and TRBJ1-5 gives the full variable domain: GAGVSQSPSNKVTEKGKDVELRCDPISGHTALYWYRQSLGQGLEFLIYFQGNSAPDKSGLPSDRFSAERTGGSVSTLTIQRTQQEDSAVYLCASSTGQGSEGNQPQHFGDGTRLSIL.

This clone was seen once. The rearrangement joins TRBV6-5 to TRBJ2-1; 9 bases line up with TRBD2. With 2 bases clipped from V and 2 bases from J, the junction kept 4 bases outside the gene matches. Germline lookup yields CDR1 MNHEY and CDR2 SVGAGI. The CDR3 is 16 amino acids. CDR3: CASSYRLAVTYNEQFF. The CDR3 DNA sequence: TGTGCCAGCAGTTACCGACTAGCGGTCACCTACAATGAGCAGTTCTTC.

V usage is TRBV5-1 and J usage is TRBJ1-1; D gene ambiguous. This CDR3 has 13 amino acids. V was clipped by 3 bases and J by 5 bases, with 11 bases between them. The germline CDR1 and CDR2 sequences are SGHRS and YFSETQ. CDR3 sequence: CASSSHDRTEAFF. CDR3 sequence (DNA): TGCGCCAGCAGCTCCCATGATCGTACTGAAGCTTTCTTT.

The chain combines TRBV27 with TRBJ1-1; 11 positions agree with TRBD1. The CDR3 consists of 15 residues. Germline loops: CDR1 MNHEY, CDR2 SMNVEV (reference sequence). After removal of 5 bases from V and 4 bases from J, the junction contained 6 bases not matched to a gene. CDR3 sequence reads: CASSPGTGGFTEAFF. In nucleotides, the CDR3 is TGTGCCAGCAGTCCCGGGACAGGGGGTTTCACTGAAGCTTTCTTT.

This chain's CDR3 is CASSPRLQGSGELFF. DNA for the CDR3: TGTGCCAGCAGCCCAAGGTTACAGGGGTCCGGGGAGCTGTTTTTT. The rearrangement links TRBV5-6 to TRBJ2-2; TRBD1 aligns across 7 bases. From germline, CDR1 is SGHDT and CDR2 YYEEEE. CDR3 length: 15 residues. After removal of 4 bases from V and 6 bases from J, the junction contained 9 bases not matched to a gene. The variable domain in full, with the rest retrieved from reference TRBV5-6 and TRBJ2-2, is DAGVTQSPTHLIKTRGQQVTLRCSPKSGHDTVSWYQQALGQGPQFIFQYYEEEERQRGNFPDRFSGHQFPNYSSELNVNALLLGDSALYLCASSPRLQGSGELFFGEGSRLTVL.

V gene TRBV21-1 combines with J gene TRBJ2-1; the D segment call TRBD2 is taken from the table without a DNA check. TRBV21-1 counts as a pseudogene. There are 17 residues in the CDR3. For the CDR3, the DNA is TGTGCCAGCAGAAGCACAAATGGGGGGGGCCTGAAGGGTGAGCAGTTCTTC. Translation gives CASRSTNGGGLKGEQFF.

The chain uses TRBV27 and TRBJ2-2, with 7 bases matching TRBD2. This CDR3 has 16 residues. CDR1 and CDR2 from the germline V gene are MNHEY and SMNVEV (reference sequence). V dropped 4 bases and J dropped 2; count of bases not matched to a gene: 7. The CDR3 protein is CASSSEPSGNTGELFF. CDR3 coding DNA: TGTGCCAGCAGTTCCGAGCCTAGCGGTAACACCGGGGAGCTGTTTTTT.

The chain recombines TRBV6-7 with TRBJ2-7, with D unresolved. TRBV6-7 is flagged as an ORF with uncertain function. CDR3 length equals 16 residues. Trimming took off 4 bases at V and 3 bases at J, with 19 bases between the two ends. The CDR3 here is CASSSRFSPAGYEQYF. The DNA of the CDR3 is TGTGCCAGCAGTTCGCGCTTTAGCCCGGCCGGCTACGAGCAGTACTTC.

This rearrangement joins TRBV19 to TRBJ1-1, with D perhaps matching TRBD1 (6 bases). The CDR3 is 16 residues long. Per germline, CDR1 LNHDA and CDR2 SQIVND (reference sequence). V was trimmed by 0 bases and J by 6 bases, leaving 17 bases between them. The DNA of the CDR3 is TGTGCCAGTAGTATAGACCGACAGGCCGCGGCGGCTGAAGCTTTCTTT. Translated: CASSIDRQAAAAEAFF.

The chain carries TRBV6-5 and TRBJ2-2; D ambiguous. Trimming left V 0 bases short and J 1 base short, with 9 bases between. From germline, CDR1 is MNHEY and CDR2 SVGAGI. CDR3 length: 16 amino acids. The CDR3 nucleotides read TGTGCCAGCAGTTACTCGATCCCCGGGAACACCGGGGAGCTGTTTTTT. It yields the protein CASSYSIPGNTGELFF.

This clone was found a few times. This chain links TRBV5-1 with TRBJ1-1, with D possibly TRBD1 on 5 matching bases. CDR1 and CDR2 (germline): SGHRS, YFSETQ. V was shortened by 0 bases and J by 0 bases, with 9 bases between the two germline ends. This CDR3 is 15 amino acids long. The CDR3 reads CASSLALGVNTEAFF. Written as DNA, the CDR3 is TGCGCCAGCAGCTTGGCGTTAGGGGTGAACACTGAAGCTTTCTTT.

The V call is TRBV7-9, the J call TRBJ1-1; no clear D gene. Per germline, CDR1 SEHNR and CDR2 FQNEAQ (reference sequence). The length of the CDR3 is 13 residues. Trimming pared 2 bases from V and 6 bases from J, leaving 10 bases between. CDR3 in DNA: TGTGCCAGCAGCTTATACGAAAAGTCTGAAGCTTTCTTT. It specifies CASSLYEKSEAFF. Full variable domain (rest looked up from reference TRBV7-9 and TRBJ1-1): DTGVSQNPRHKITKRGQNVTFRCDPISEHNRLYWYRQTLGQGPEFLTYFQNEAQLEKSRLLSDRFSAERPKGSFSTLEIQRTEQGDSAMYLCASSLYEKSEAFFGQGTRLTVV.

V is TRBV27 and J is TRBJ2-7; D is unresolved. Looked up from germline, CDR1 is MNHEY and CDR2 is SMNVEV (reference sequence). This CDR3 spans 12 amino acids. V lost 8 bases and J 3 bases, leaving 11 bases between the germline ends. For the CDR3, the DNA is TGTGCCAGCTCCCGATTGGACTACGAGCAGTACTTC. It specifies CASSRLDYEQYF.

The V gene is TRBV30, the J gene TRBJ2-3, with a tentative D call TRBD1 (5 bases). Germline V CDR1 and CDR2: GTSNPN, SVGIG (reference sequence). The CDR3 sequence is 12 residues long. Trimming took 2 bases from V and 4 from J, leaving 7 bases between them. CDR3 sequence reads: CAWSQGADTQYF. The CDR3 coding sequence is TGTGCCTGGAGTCAGGGTGCAGATACGCAGTATTTT.

The chain combines TRBV15 with TRBJ2-1, with no clear D. Germline CDR1 is LNHNV and CDR2 is YYDKDF (reference sequence). Trimming left V 0 bases short and J 10 bases short, with 16 bases between. The CDR3 extends over 15 amino acids. As DNA, the CDR3 is TGTGCCACCAGCAGAGATGTGGCTGGCCTCAGCGAGCAGTTCTTC. It translates to CATSRDVAGLSEQFF.

The chain uses TRBV11-1 and TRBJ2-5, with D perhaps TRBD1 (6 bases). V was pared by 1 base and J by 9 bases, with 9 bases between. Germline CDR1 is SGHAT and CDR2 is FQDESV (reference sequence). The CDR3 length is 12 residues. The CDR3 region has the DNA TGTGCCAGCAGCTTAGACAGGGAGCCCCAGTACTTC. Encoded protein: CASSLDREPQYF.

The chain has TRBV11-1 and TRBJ2-5; no firm D call. V lost 2 bases and J 4 bases, leaving 8 bases between the germline ends. CDR1 and CDR2 (germline): SGHAT, FQDESV (reference sequence). The CDR3 contains 13 residues. The CDR3 DNA reads as TGTGCCAGCAGCTTACAGTTCAGAGAGACCCAGTACTTC. It yields the protein CASSLQFRETQYF.

The rearrangement joins TRBV6-5 to TRBJ2-2; 9 nucleotides align to TRBD2. The CDR3 is 15 residues long. The germline CDR1 and CDR2 sequences are MNHEY and SVGAGI. The junction had 6 bases not matched to a gene; V was cut back by 6 bases and J by 4 bases. As DNA, the CDR3 is TGTGCCAGCAGCCGCGCGGGAGGGGGCACCGGGGAGCTGTTTTTT. Protein product: CASSRAGGGTGELFF.

V is TRBV5-4 and J is TRBJ2-1; 11 positions match TRBD2. CDR1 SGHNT and CDR2 YYREEE come from the germline V gene (reference sequence). The CDR3 has 16 residues. J lost 3 bases, V lost 4 bases, and 6 bases had no gene match. The CDR3 here is CASSRSGGANYNEQFF. In nucleotides, the CDR3 is TGTGCCAGCAGCCGTAGCGGGGGGGCCAACTACAATGAGCAGTTCTTC.

V usage is TRBV25-1 and J usage is TRBJ2-1; 10 nucleotides agree with TRBD2. The CDR3 is 14 residues long. Trimming took 6 bases from V and 6 from J; bases not matched to a gene: 5. The germline V gene encodes CDR1 MGHDK and CDR2 SYGVNS. The chain's CDR3 is CASRGSGRGNEQFF. CDR3 nucleotides: TGTGCCAGCAGGGGAAGCGGGAGGGGCAATGAGCAGTTCTTC.

The rearrangement links TRBV10-1 to TRBJ2-7; tentatively, D is TRBD1 (6 bases). V lost 3 bases, J lost 6 bases, and 12 bases lay in between. Germline loops: CDR1 WNHNN, CDR2 SYGVQD (reference sequence). The CDR3 is 13 amino acids. CDR3 sequence: CASSDNTGSEQYF. CDR3 bases: TGCGCCAGCAGTGATAATACAGGGAGCGAGCAGTACTTC.

The chain carries TRBV7-3 and TRBJ2-3; 12 nucleotides match TRBD2. Germline CDR1 and CDR2: SGHTA and FQGTGA. This CDR3 spans 15 amino acids. The V gene end was trimmed by 4 bases and the J gene end by 5 bases; junction bases not matched to a gene: 4. The CDR3 region has the DNA TGTGCCAGCAGCTCACTAGCGGGGGGTAAAGATACGCAGTATTTT. This encodes CASSSLAGGKDTQYF.

CDR3 nucleotides: TGTGCCAGCAGCTCCCAACGGGGGGACACTGAAGCTTTCTTT. Protein product: CASSSQRGDTEAFF. The gene calls are TRBV11-3 and TRBJ1-1, with a possible D match to TRBD1 (5 bases). Germline CDR1 SGHNT, CDR2 YENEEA. Deletions cut 4 bases from V and 3 bases from J, with 12 bases between. The CDR3 has 14 residues.

The DNA of the CDR3 is TGTGCCAGCAGCGTAGACCCTTTGAACACTGAAGCTTTCTTT. It codes for CASSVDPLNTEAFF. The chain combines TRBV5-6 with TRBJ1-1; D is ambiguous. The V gene's germline CDR1 is SGHDT and CDR2 YYEEEE. Trimming shortened V by 4 bases and J by 0 bases, and 10 bases separated the two germline ends. This CDR3 region has 14 residues.